Listed below are T cell receptor beta chains from one sample, sequenced in a study of blood T cell repertoires in COVID-19. The method was immunoSEQ multiplex PCR; TCRdb's version includes in-frame clones alone and lacks a portion of them. The sample yields roughly 350,000 clones, around 87% seen once. Sequenced sample: peripheral blood. These receptors were obtained from a woman in her fifties or sixties with active or convalescent COVID-19. CDR3s include the opening cysteine and the closing phenylalanine or tryptophan. D genes are given only for firm matches. Not every row has a clone size; where given, it reads once, few, many or a size class.

j_call clone_size v_call d_call cdr3_aa cdr3_nt
TRBJ1-3 many TRBV30 TRBD1 CAWSGTGVPGNTIYF TGTGCCTGGAGTGGGACAGGGGTGCCTGGAAACACCATATATTTT
TRBJ1-1 NA TRBV6-4 NA CASRTDGGDRNTEAFF TGTGCCAGCAGGACCGACGGGGGGGACCGGAACACTGAAGCTTTCTTT
TRBJ1-6 NA TRBV18 NA CASSTTRQDGSYNSPLHF TGTGCCAGCTCAACCACTCGACAGGACGGCTCCTATAATTCACCCCTCCACTTT
TRBJ2-1 NA TRBV11-2 NA CASSLEGSRGNEQFF TGTGCCAGCAGCTTAGAGGGCAGCAGGGGCAATGAGCAGTTCTTC
TRBJ1-2 NA TRBV6-4 NA CASRQASGYGYTF TGTGCCAGCAGACAAGCCTCAGGTTATGGCTACACCTTC
TRBJ1-4 NA TRBV15 NA CATSRDLGTLNEKLFF TGTGCCACCAGCAGAGATCTAGGGACACTTAATGAAAAACTGTTTTTT
TRBJ1-2 NA TRBV18 TRBD1 CASSPLSGTGVPVDYGYTF TGTGCCAGCTCACCTCTTTCCGGGACAGGGGTCCCTGTTGACTATGGCTACACCTTC
TRBJ1-4 NA TRBV12-3/TRBV12-4 NA CASSLGEAEKLFF TGTGCCAGCAGTTTGGGGGAGGCTGAAAAACTGTTTTTT
TRBJ2-2 NA TRBV30 NA CAWKGVPGPGELFF TGTGCCTGGAAGGGGGTGCCTGGTCCCGGGGAGCTGTTTTTT
TRBJ1-2 NA TRBV27 NA CASSSYGGDRSFNYGYTF TGTGCCAGCAGTTCATATGGGGGTGACAGGTCCTTTAACTATGGCTACACCTTC
TRBJ2-1 NA TRBV6-2/TRBV6-3 TRBD2 CASSHGLAGGRRDEQFF TGTGCCAGCAGCCATGGACTAGCGGGAGGGCGTCGCGATGAGCAGTTCTTC
TRBJ1-1 NA TRBV6-2/TRBV6-3 NA CASSSQTGSRAFF TGTGCCAGCAGTTCCCAGACTGGGAGTAGGGCTTTCTTT
TRBJ1-1 NA TRBV5-1 NA CASSLGTGNTNTEAFF TGCGCCAGCAGCTTGGGAACGGGGAACACGAACACTGAAGCTTTCTTT
TRBJ2-2 NA TRBV3-1/TRBV3-2 NA CASSQAHGELFF TGTGCCAGCAGCCAGGCCCACGGGGAGCTGTTTTTT
TRBJ1-5 NA TRBV30 TRBD1 CAWSRDRDQPQHF TGTGCCTGGAGTAGGGACAGGGATCAGCCCCAGCATTTT
TRBJ1-1 NA TRBV18 TRBD1 CASSPGQVFEAFF TGTGCCAGCTCGCCCGGACAGGTCTTTGAAGCTTTCTTT
TRBJ2-7 NA TRBV27 TRBD1 CASREQGALISSEQYF TGTGCCAGCAGGGAACAGGGGGCGTTAATTTCGAGCGAGCAGTACTTC
TRBJ2-7 NA TRBV9 NA CASSVGPGTPLEQYF TGTGCCAGCAGCGTAGGTCCGGGAACCCCTTTGGAGCAGTACTTC
TRBJ2-7 NA TRBV28 NA CASSSWSGEQYF TGTGCCAGCAGTTCGTGGAGCGGCGAGCAGTACTTC
TRBJ2-2 NA TRBV7-3 TRBD2 CASSPAGLAGARELFF TGTGCCAGCAGCCCCGCGGGGTTAGCGGGGGCCCGGGAGCTGTTTTTT
TRBJ1-1 NA TRBV5-1 NA CASSSIPGQNTEAFF TGCGCCAGCAGCTCAATCCCGGGACAGAACACTGAAGCTTTCTTT
TRBJ2-7 NA TRBV6-4 TRBD2 CASTDRLAGGFGEQYF TGTGCCAGCACCGACCGGCTAGCGGGGGGGTTTGGTGAGCAGTACTTC
TRBJ1-3 NA TRBV7-2 NA CASSSQGVISGNTIYF TGTGCCAGCAGCTCCCAAGGGGTGATCTCTGGAAACACCATATATTTT
TRBJ2-7 NA TRBV2 TRBD2 CASSSGRAPDLEQYF TGTGCCAGCTCTAGCGGGAGGGCCCCCGATCTCGAGCAGTACTTC
TRBJ2-3 NA TRBV24-1 TRBD1 CATSDPYRGTQYF TGTGCCACCAGTGATCCTTACAGGGGTACGCAGTATTTT
TRBJ1-1 NA TRBV3-1/TRBV3-2 NA CASSQGGKTEAFF TGTGCCAGCAGCCAAGGGGGCAAAACTGAAGCTTTCTTT
TRBJ1-5 NA TRBV5-1 NA CASSLSGGKNQPQHF TGCGCCAGCAGCTTGTCCGGGGGTAAGAATCAGCCCCAGCATTTT
TRBJ2-2 few TRBV7-3 NA CASSIDTGELFF TGTGCCAGCAGCATCGACACCGGGGAGCTGTTTTTT
TRBJ1-1 NA TRBV19 NA CASRQTGLNTEAFF TGTGCCAGTAGGCAGACAGGACTGAACACTGAAGCTTTCTTT
TRBJ1-5 NA TRBV18 NA CASSPARGNQPQHF TGTGCCAGCTCACCAGCCAGGGGAAATCAGCCCCAGCATTTT
TRBJ1-1 NA TRBV6-2/TRBV6-3 TRBD1 CASSYTRQGRMRAFF TGTGCCAGCAGTTACACCCGACAGGGGCGTATGAGAGCTTTCTTT
TRBJ1-1 NA TRBV27 NA CASRNVLGAEAFF TGTGCCAGCAGGAACGTCCTAGGAGCTGAAGCTTTCTTT
TRBJ2-4 few TRBV6-2/TRBV6-3 TRBD2 CASSYPGLAGGVVGIQYF TGTGCCAGCAGTTACCCCGGGCTAGCGGGGGGAGTGGTCGGCATTCAGTACTTC
TRBJ2-2 NA TRBV27 TRBD1 CASRSQTGFAGELFF TGTGCCAGCAGGAGTCAGACAGGGTTCGCCGGGGAGCTGTTTTTT
TRBJ1-6 NA TRBV4-3 NA CASSQGASSYNSPLHF TGCGCCAGCAGCCAGGGCGCCAGCTCCTATAATTCACCCCTCCACTTT
TRBJ1-1 NA TRBV4-3 NA CASSQVGRNTEAFF TGCGCCAGCAGCCAAGTTGGTAGGAACACTGAAGCTTTCTTT
TRBJ2-7 NA TRBV2 TRBD2 CASSTPSGVSNEQYF TGTGCCAGCAGTACTCCTAGCGGGGTTAGTAACGAGCAGTACTTC
TRBJ2-1 NA TRBV29-1 TRBD2 CSVPGLAGGRSYNEQFF TGCAGCGTCCCGGGACTAGCGGGAGGGCGATCCTACAATGAGCAGTTCTTC
TRBJ1-6 NA TRBV6-2/TRBV6-3 NA CASSYGAIYNSPLHF TGTGCCAGCAGTTACGGAGCTATCTATAATTCACCCCTCCACTTT
TRBJ1-5 NA TRBV30 NA CAWSVVQGSGQPQHF TGTGCCTGGAGTGTTGTGCAGGGGTCAGGACAGCCCCAGCATTTT
TRBJ1-2 NA TRBV28 TRBD1 CASRDRAEGYTF TGTGCCAGCCGCGACAGGGCTGAGGGCTACACCTTC
TRBJ1-3 NA TRBV7-3 NA CASSENREGTIYF TGTGCCAGCAGCGAAAACAGGGAGGGCACCATATATTTT
TRBJ1-5 NA TRBV5-5 TRBD1 CASSLGQGTQPQHF TGTGCCAGCAGCTTGGGACAGGGGACCCAGCCCCAGCATTTT
TRBJ2-7 once TRBV2 TRBD2 CASSEAVRGGGEQYF TGTGCCAGCAGTGAAGCCGTACGGGGGGGCGGAGAGCAGTACTTC
TRBJ1-4 few TRBV11-2 TRBD1 CASSPAGQGNEKLFF TGTGCCAGCAGCCCCGCGGGACAGGGGAATGAAAAACTGTTTTTT
TRBJ1-3 NA TRBV18 NA CASSPQISGNTIYF TGTGCCAGCTCACCGCAGATATCTGGAAACACCATATATTTT
TRBJ2-7 few TRBV2 TRBD2 CASSEPGLEAYEQYF TGTGCCAGCAGTGAACCGGGACTAGAGGCCTACGAGCAGTACTTC
TRBJ2-1 once TRBV7-3 TRBD2 CASSYGGGLYNEQFF TGTGCCAGCAGCTATGGCGGGGGGCTATACAATGAGCAGTTCTTC
TRBJ1-1 NA TRBV5-1 TRBD1 CASSEDRMNTEAFF TGCGCCAGCAGCGAGGACAGGATGAACACTGAAGCTTTCTTT
TRBJ1-3 NA TRBV3-1/TRBV3-2 NA CASSQVLRAGNTIYF TGTGCCAGCAGCCAAGTCCTCAGGGCTGGAAACACCATATATTTT
TRBJ2-7 few TRBV10-3 TRBD1 CAIMQQGNYYEQYF TGTGCCATCATGCAACAGGGGAATTATTACGAGCAGTACTTC
TRBJ1-1 NA TRBV27 NA CASSLRVGGTEAFF TGTGCCAGCAGTTTAAGGGTAGGGGGCACTGAAGCTTTCTTT
TRBJ1-6 once TRBV3-1/TRBV3-2 TRBD1 CASSQMDRGDSPLHF TGTGCCAGCAGCCAAATGGACAGGGGTGATTCACCCCTCCACTTT
TRBJ2-5 NA TRBV4-1 TRBD1 CASSQVGGRGQETQYF TGCGCCAGCAGCCAAGTTGGTGGCAGGGGGCAAGAGACCCAGTACTTC
TRBJ1-1 NA TRBV2 NA CASSEGEALGVTEAFF TGTGCCAGCAGTGAAGGGGAGGCCCTGGGGGTGACTGAAGCTTTCTTT
TRBJ1-2 NA TRBV18 TRBD1 CASSPRTGEGDGYTF TGTGCCAGCTCCCCCCGGACAGGTGAGGGTGATGGCTACACCTTC
TRBJ1-2 NA TRBV6-2/TRBV6-3 NA CASSYGESYGYTF TGTGCCAGCAGTTACGGGGAGTCCTATGGCTACACCTTC
TRBJ2-5 NA TRBV28 TRBD1 CASTFHIQGESKETQYF TGTGCCAGCACCTTTCATATCCAGGGGGAATCTAAAGAGACCCAGTACTTC
TRBJ2-7 NA TRBV4-1 NA CASSQVGAGLGEQYF TGCGCCAGCAGCCAAGTCGGCGCAGGGCTAGGTGAGCAGTACTTC